The 28 T cell receptor beta chains listed next were all sequenced from one sample in a study of T cell responses to AZD1222 COVID-19 vaccine. Sequencing was performed with immunoSEQ multiplex PCR; in TCRdb, only in-frame clones are kept and a portion is missing. The sample includes roughly 150,000 clones, more than 80% seen only once; the top ten take 6.5% to 8.5%. The specimen comprised peripheral blood, sampled on day 0 of AZD1222 vaccination. The receptors were sampled from an adult in good health.

V and J are TRBV4-1 and TRBJ2-3; 10 bases align to TRBD2. Germline V CDR1 and CDR2: MGHRA, YSYEKL. The CDR3 extends over 16 amino acids. V gave up 4 bases and J gave up 2 bases; unmatched junction bases: 6. The DNA for the CDR3 is TGCGCCAGCAGCCCACTAGCGGGGACCGACACAGATACGCAGTATTTT. It yields the protein CASSPLAGTDTDTQYF.

The chain links TRBV6-1 to TRBJ1-5; D not certain. Germline lookup yields CDR1 MNHNS and CDR2 SASEGT. The V and J ends lost 1 base and 3 bases respectively, with 10 bases between them. The CDR3 has 15 residues. This CDR3 reads CASSEVGRNNQPQHF. The CDR3 DNA is TGTGCCAGCAGTGAAGTCGGCAGGAACAATCAGCCCCAGCATTTT.

The V gene is TRBV7-2, the J gene TRBJ2-4; D might be TRBD1 (5 bases). The CDR3 loop spans 14 amino acids. Germline-derived CDR1 and CDR2 are SGHTA and FQGNSA. V was cut by 4 bases and J by 2 bases, with 9 bases left in between. The CDR3 sequence is CASSSGMTKNIQYF. For the CDR3, the DNA is TGTGCCAGCAGCTCAGGGATGACCAAAAACATTCAGTACTTC.

The CDR3 protein is CASSTNGEFNSPLHF. CDR3 DNA: TGTGCCAGCTCAACCAACGGAGAGTTTAATTCACCCCTCCACTTT. V usage is TRBV18 and J usage is TRBJ1-6, with D uncertain. V was clipped by 5 bases and J by 6 bases, with 14 bases between them. CDR3 length: 15 residues. Germline V gives CDR1 KGHSH, CDR2 LQKENI.

V gene TRBV29-1 combines with J gene TRBJ2-3; D possibly matches TRBD1 or TRBD2 (5 bases each). The CDR3 spans 18 residues. The V and J ends lost 5 bases and 1 base respectively, with 25 bases between them. Germline V gene sequence: CDR1 SQVTM, CDR2 ANQGSEA. For the CDR3, the DNA is TGCAGCGTTCCACGAAGGAAGCCAGTGGGGGTTGGCACAGATACGCAGTATTTT. It encodes CSVPRRKPVGVGTDTQYF.

V usage is TRBV5-6 and J usage is TRBJ1-3; no clear D. In germline, CDR1 is SGHDT, CDR2 YYEEEE. Trimming removed 0 bases at V and 0 bases at J, with 10 bases between. The CDR3 has 16 amino acids. This chain's CDR3 is CASSLEGRYSGNTIYF. CDR3 DNA: TGTGCCAGCAGCTTGGAGGGCAGATACTCTGGAAACACCATATATTTT.

The gene calls are TRBV7-3 and TRBJ2-5; a weak D match, TRBD1 (5 bases). Trimming took off 5 bases at V and 2 bases at J, with 12 bases between the two ends. The CDR3 is made up of 14 amino acids. Germline V lookup: CDR1 SGHTA, CDR2 FQGTGA. In nucleotides, the CDR3 is TGTGCCAGCAGCAGGGGTTCCCCACAAGAGACCCAGTACTTC. Translated, it gives CASSRGSPQETQYF.

This chain links TRBV6-5 with TRBJ1-5; D is unclear. Trimming cost V 0 bases and J 5 bases, with 11 bases left between them. The CDR3 contains 15 residues. The germline gives CDR1 MNHEY, CDR2 SVGAGI. CDR3 nucleotides: TGTGCCAGCAGTTACTCGGGAGATTTCCATCAGCCCCAGCATTTT. Translated, it gives CASSYSGDFHQPQHF.

This chain connects TRBV5-6 to TRBJ1-1; 7 bases align to TRBD1. J lost 0 bases, V lost 9 bases, and 11 bases had no gene match. There are 15 residues in the CDR3. Germline values: CDR1 SGHDT, CDR2 YYEEEE. The CDR3 region is CATSNRGGMNTEAFF. The CDR3 DNA is TGTGCCACGTCTAACAGGGGAGGTATGAACACTGAAGCTTTCTTT.

The chain links TRBV19 to TRBJ1-6, with D tentatively TRBD1 (5 bases). Germline lookup yields CDR1 LNHDA and CDR2 SQIVND (reference sequence). The CDR3 totals 14 residues. Trimming removed 3 bases from V and 9 bases from J, with 12 bases in between. The chain's CDR3 is CASSIGTNGSPLHF. CDR3 nucleotides: TGTGCCAGTAGTATTGGGACCAATGGTTCACCCCTCCACTTT.

Remarks on this clone: This sample includes further DNA sequences coding for the same CDR3. This chain connects TRBV7-3 to TRBJ2-1, with 12 bases lining up with TRBD2. Germline V gene sequence: CDR1 SGHTA, CDR2 FQGTGA. J lost 4 bases, V lost 5 bases, and 3 bases had no gene match. CDR3 length: 15 residues. The CDR3 region has the DNA TGTGCCAGCAGCCCTACTAGCGGGGGGTACAATGAGCAGTTCTTC. It codes for CASSPTSGGYNEQFF.

The chain carries TRBV11-2 and TRBJ2-5, with TRBD2 identical over 8 bases. The junction had 5 bases not matched to a gene; V was cut back by 0 bases and J by 5 bases. The CDR3 is 15 residues long. Per germline, CDR1 SGHAT and CDR2 FQNNGV. CDR3 in DNA: TGTGCCAGCAGCTTAGATGCGGGGGGAAGGGAGACCCAGTACTTC. Translated: CASSLDAGGRETQYF.

The chain has TRBV7-2 and TRBJ2-3; 9 bases are shared with TRBD2. The V segment lost 3 bases and the J segment 2 bases; nucleotides outside the gene matches: 9. CDR1 SGHTA and CDR2 FQGNSA come from the germline V gene. This CDR3 is built from 17 residues. The CDR3 is CASSFEIAGAFTDTQYF. CDR3 in DNA: TGTGCCAGCAGCTTCGAGATAGCGGGGGCGTTCACAGATACGCAGTATTTT.

The CDR3 region is CASSNTGRNSYNEQFF. The CDR3 DNA reads TGTGCCAGCAGCAATACAGGTAGAAACTCCTACAATGAGCAGTTCTTC. The rearrangement joins TRBV5-6 to TRBJ2-1, with D possibly TRBD1 on 5 matching bases. The CDR3 length is 16 residues. The germline gives CDR1 SGHDT, CDR2 YYEEEE. V was pared by 4 bases and J by 0 bases, with 14 bases between.

This sequence joins TRBV5-4 and TRBJ1-4, with TRBD1 matching 8 bases. V trimming: 4 bases; J trimming: 4 bases; junction bases outside the gene matches: 6. The CDR3 is made up of 15 amino acids. CDR1 SGHNT and CDR2 YYREEE come from the germline V gene (reference sequence). Written as DNA, the CDR3 is TGTGCCAGCAGCGGGGGACAGGTCGGTAATGAAAAACTGTTTTTT. Protein: CASSGGQVGNEKLFF.

V usage is TRBV30 and J usage is TRBJ1-2; D not resolved. Germline V gives CDR1 GTSNPN, CDR2 SVGIG (reference sequence). V was trimmed by 5 bases and J by 10 bases, leaving 14 bases between them. The CDR3 contains 11 residues. The CDR3 loop is CAWGWGGDYTF. The CDR3 region has the DNA TGTGCCTGGGGCTGGGGTGGGGACTACACCTTC.

On this clone: This sample also contains other DNA sequences that code for the same CDR3. The V call is TRBV19, the J call TRBJ2-3; no clear D gene. Trimming took 5 bases from V and 6 from J, leaving 6 bases between them. Germline loops: CDR1 LNHDA, CDR2 SQIVND (reference sequence). This CDR3 has 11 residues. This chain's CDR3 is CASSQGDTQYF. The DNA for the CDR3 is TGTGCCAGTAGTCAAGGGGATACGCAGTATTTT. The full variable domain, its missing parts supplied by reference TRBV19 and TRBJ2-3, is DGGITQSPKYLFRKEGQNVTLSCEQNLNHDAMYWYRQDPGQGLRLIYYSQIVNDFQKGDIAEGYSVSREKKESFPLTVTSAQKNPTAFYLCASSQGDTQYFGPGTRLTVL.

The V and J genes are TRBV12-5 and TRBJ2-3, with D possibly matching TRBD2 (6 bases). Trimming removed 6 bases at V and 2 bases at J, with 12 bases between. CDR1 LGHNT and CDR2 FRNRAP come from the germline V gene. This CDR3 is built from 14 residues. This CDR3 reads CASGPRTNTDTQYF. The CDR3 nucleotides read TGTGCTAGTGGCCCACGGACTAACACAGATACGCAGTATTTT.

This clone was counted a few times. The CDR3 region is CASSLDPDYEQYV. CDR3 coding DNA: TGTGCCAGCAGCTTAGATCCGGACTACGAGCAGTACGTC. The J gene is TRBJ2-7, the V gene TRBV7-9; D unresolved. Trimming took off 1 base at V and 3 bases at J, with 7 bases between the two ends. The CDR3 runs 13 residues. From germline, CDR1 is SEHNR and CDR2 FQNEAQ (reference sequence).

In nucleotides, the CDR3 is TGTGCCTGGAGTGGCTACGCTGGACGGGGGATGAGCAATCAGCCCCAGCATTTT. It specifies CAWSGYAGRGMSNQPQHF. This chain links TRBV30 with TRBJ1-5; TRBD1 might be the D (5 bases). Deletions cut 1 base from V and 1 base from J, with 20 bases between. Germline CDR1 GTSNPN, CDR2 SVGIG (reference sequence). CDR3 length: 18 amino acids.

This chain joins TRBV7-2 and TRBJ1-6; possibly TRBD1 for D (5 bases). Germline V CDR1 and CDR2: SGHTA, FQGNSA. The CDR3 loop spans 16 amino acids. V was pared by 0 bases and J by 10 bases, with 16 bases between. DNA of the CDR3: TGTGCCAGCAGCTTAGCGGGGCCGGACCGCTCCTCACCCCTCCACTTT. It codes for CASSLAGPDRSSPLHF.

The chain joins TRBV5-1 to TRBJ2-7; D unclear. With 0 bases removed from V and 0 bases from J, the gap between germline ends came to 10 bases. Germline CDR1 is SGHRS and CDR2 is YFSETQ. The CDR3 totals 15 residues. The CDR3 sequence: CASSLAALHSYEQYF. In nucleotides, the CDR3 is TGCGCCAGCAGCTTGGCGGCTCTACACTCCTACGAGCAGTACTTC.

The CDR3, as DNA: TGCGCCAGCAGCCCCGGGGGACTGGGAATCACAGATACGCAGTATTTT. Its translation: CASSPGGLGITDTQYF. The J gene is TRBJ2-3, the V gene TRBV5-1; D may be TRBD2 (6 bases). In germline, CDR1 is SGHRS, CDR2 YFSETQ. V lost 4 bases and J lost 2, with 17 bases in between. The length of the CDR3 is 16 residues.

V usage is TRBV3-1 (or the pseudogene TRBV3-2) and J usage is TRBJ1-5, with D perhaps TRBD1 (6 bases). The CDR3 is 16 amino acids. Deletions cut 2 bases from V and 4 bases from J, with 15 bases between. Germline V gene sequence: CDR1 LGHDT, CDR2 YNNKEL (reference sequence). The CDR3 loop is CASSQQSRDRNQPQHF. The CDR3 DNA reads as TGTGCCAGCAGCCAACAGTCTAGAGACAGGAATCAGCCCCAGCATTTT.

CDR3 nucleotides: TGTGCCAGCAGTTTTACAGGGCTCACAGATACGCAGTATTTT. The encoded protein is CASSFTGLTDTQYF. The chain links TRBV28 to TRBJ2-3; perhaps TRBD1 as D (6 bases). CDR3 length: 14 amino acids. Trimming cost V 3 bases and J 2 bases, with 9 bases left between them. The germline V gene encodes CDR1 MDHEN and CDR2 SYDVKM.

The chain couples TRBV10-1 to TRBJ2-3; TRBD1 aligns across 7 bases. The CDR3 runs to 14 residues. Germline V gene sequence: CDR1 WNHNN, CDR2 SYGVQD (reference sequence). Unmatched junction bases numbered 3, after V lost 6 bases and J lost 0 bases. The CDR3 DNA sequence: TGCGCCAGCAGGGGACAGAAAAGCACAGATACGCAGTATTTT. Translation gives CASRGQKSTDTQYF.

The chain employs TRBV9 and TRBJ1-5, with D unclear. Germline V gene data show CDR1 as SGDLS and CDR2 as YYNGEE. The CDR3 is made up of 18 amino acids. V lost 0 bases and J 0 bases, leaving 16 bases between the germline ends. The DNA of the CDR3 is TGTGCCAGCAGCGTAGATTCTCTGTCGGGTTATAGCAATCAGCCCCAGCATTTT. This translates into CASSVDSLSGYSNQPQHF. Based on the CDR3 plus reference TRBV9 and TRBJ1-5, the full variable domain is DSGVTQTPKHLITATGQRVTLRCSPRSGDLSVYWYQQSLDQGLQFLIQYYNGEERAKGNILERFSAQQFPDLHSELNLSSLELGDSALYFCASSVDSLSGYSNQPQHFGDGTRLSIL.

With regard to this clone: This sample includes further DNA sequences coding for the same CDR3. The V call is TRBV18, the J call TRBJ2-5; D unresolved. The CDR3 runs 12 residues. From germline, CDR1 is KGHSH and CDR2 LQKENI. V gave up 3 bases and J gave up 1 base, with 3 bases separating them. The CDR3 loop reads CASSPTQETQYF. The CDR3 coding sequence is TGTGCCAGCTCACCGACCCAAGAGACCCAGTACTTC.